This T cell receptor (beta chain) was captured in a study of cytomegalovirus exposure and HLA in healthy donors. Study results and limitations: When analyzed later, a missense DCLRE1C variant was found to be linked to TCR beta V- and J-gene trimming. Earlier analysis looked at TCR beta V segments, and most were productive about 90% or about 30% of the time. Researchers had no immune exposure information except CMV serostatus available.

The V end was cut by 0 bases, the J end by 1 base, with 9 bases between. CDR3 length equals 14 residues. Germline-derived CDR1 and CDR2 are GTSNPN and SVGIG (reference sequence). This clone appeared once. Its target is unknown. PCR used 60 Vbeta primers and 13 Jbeta primers. TCRdb keeps only in-frame clones here, not all; method: immunoSEQ multiplex PCR. The data hold 170,000 or so clones, with 80% observed a single time. Material for sequencing was PBMCs. The genes are TRBV30 and TRBJ1-2, with D unclear. The TCR sequence derives from a boy between 10 and 17 years old in good health and CMV-seronegative. CDR3 coding DNA: TGTGCCTGGAGTGTACGTAGAGTTAACTATGGCTACACCTTC. It is translated as CAWSVRRVNYGYTF.